The clone carrying this T cell receptor (beta chain) showed up just a few times. What it recognizes is unknown. The data belong to a study of beta chain features in type 1 diabetes. Expressed TCRB transcripts were sequenced because the entire RNA isolate underwent reverse transcription. Libraries were prepared by immunoSEQ multiplex PCR; TCRdb keeps only in-frame clonotypes and omits some of them. The table lists about 650,000 clones, roughly an eighth of them singletons. Trimming took 4 bases from V and 7 from J, leaving 17 bases between them. The CDR3 contains 14 residues. CDR1 and CDR2 from the germline V gene are LGHNA and YSLEER. The study, taken as a whole, reports: Possibly, sequencing cDNA over-represented cells that had high TCR expression levels. Moderate but significant shortening of TCRB CDR3s was recorded in all four CD4+ subsets from Type 1 diabetes patients.

This clonotype originated in a man in his thirties or forties with type 1 diabetes. Sequencing input: naive CD4+ T cells from blood. The chain links TRBV4-3 to TRBJ2-7; a weak D match, TRBD2 (5 bases). The CDR3 loop is CASSPGLSPGEQYF. CDR3 DNA sequence: TGCGCCAGCAGCCCTGGACTGTCCCCTGGAGAGCAGTACTTC.